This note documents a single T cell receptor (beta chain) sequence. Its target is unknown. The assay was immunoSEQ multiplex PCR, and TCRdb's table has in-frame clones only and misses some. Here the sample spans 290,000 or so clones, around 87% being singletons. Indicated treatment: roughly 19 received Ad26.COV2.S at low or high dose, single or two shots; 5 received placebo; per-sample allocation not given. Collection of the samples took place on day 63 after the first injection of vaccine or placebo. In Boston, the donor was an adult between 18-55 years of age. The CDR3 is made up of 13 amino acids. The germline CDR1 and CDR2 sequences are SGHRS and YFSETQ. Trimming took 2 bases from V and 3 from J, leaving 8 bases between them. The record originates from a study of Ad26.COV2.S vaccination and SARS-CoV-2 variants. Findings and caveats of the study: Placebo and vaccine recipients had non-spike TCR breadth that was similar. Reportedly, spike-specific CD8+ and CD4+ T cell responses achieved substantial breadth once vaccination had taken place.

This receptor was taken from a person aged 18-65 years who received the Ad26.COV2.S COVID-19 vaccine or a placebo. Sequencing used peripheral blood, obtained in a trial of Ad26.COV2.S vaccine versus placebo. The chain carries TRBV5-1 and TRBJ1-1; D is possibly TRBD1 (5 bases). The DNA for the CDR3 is TGCGCCAGCAGCTTTAAAGGGGACACTGAAGCTTTCTTT. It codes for CASSFKGDTEAFF.